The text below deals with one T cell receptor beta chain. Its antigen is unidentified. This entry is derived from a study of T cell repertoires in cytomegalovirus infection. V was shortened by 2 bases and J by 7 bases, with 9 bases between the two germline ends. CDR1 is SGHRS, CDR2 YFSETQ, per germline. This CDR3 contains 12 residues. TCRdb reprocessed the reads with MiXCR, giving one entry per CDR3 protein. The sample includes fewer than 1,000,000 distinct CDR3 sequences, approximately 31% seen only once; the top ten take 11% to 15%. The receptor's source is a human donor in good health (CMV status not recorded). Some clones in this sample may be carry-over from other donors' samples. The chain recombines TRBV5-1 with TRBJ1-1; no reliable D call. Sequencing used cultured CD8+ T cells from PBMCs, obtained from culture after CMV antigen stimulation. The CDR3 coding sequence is TGCGCCAGCAGCTTAAAGGGCCTTGAAGCTTTCTTT. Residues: CASSLKGLEAFF.